What follows describes a single T cell receptor beta chain. This clonotype occurred a few times. The clone's antigen remains unknown. Within one base of it there is no much larger clone, and no base qualities were kept. The library was obtained by 5' RACE. Sequencing was performed on a NextSeq 500. The TCR library protocol attached unique molecular identifiers to individual cDNA molecules to correct for sequencing error and PCR bias. Both TCR alpha and beta chains were sequenced, and tight co-correlation was observed between alpha and beta sequence abundances in each sample. As for the authors' bioinformatics: Decombinator V4 was used to annotate the V gene, J gene and CDR3 of the TCR sequences. TCRs were defined as expanded if a significant change between any two time points was detected under a Poisson model with p below 0.0001. TCR abundances were normalised to the total number of TCRs sequenced per sample and were expressed as counts per million. VDJdb, accessed 1 November 2021, was searched for CMV, EBV and SARS-CoV-2 annotated TCRs, with TCRs annotated for multiple antigens excluded. Clones were called with MiXCR by TCRdb after fastp trimmed the public reads at Q25, and only in-frame beta chains were retained. Identical CDR3 proteins give one entry, which carries the most common genes and DNA. The authors' filters were not applied to this entry. Counted in this sample were around 60,000 distinct CDR3 sequences; around 13% of them appeared once. Around 3.9% of the sample is taken by the ten largest.

The study was a case-control design nested within a healthcare worker cohort in London, UK, with weekly nasopharyngeal swab PCR tests and blood sampling. Healthcare workers were recruited during the week of the UK lockdown, between 23 and 31 March 2020, and followed weekly for up to roughly 16 weeks. This sample stems from a study of early T cells in non-severe SARS-CoV-2 infection (dated by TCRdb to the early 2020s). For the wider study: Bulk RNA from unsorted whole blood was used for TCR sequencing, so alpha and beta chains could not be paired.

What the research found in general, with its limitations: Matching against VDJdb was skewed toward anti-spike CD8 responses, likely underestimated virus-specific expansions, and missed private and CD4 specificities.

The sample taken for sequencing was whole blood. This receptor was identified in an adult who was a healthcare worker with PCR-confirmed SARS-CoV-2 infection or an uninfected control (not recorded which).

The CDR3 region reads CASSLGAGERTDTQYF. The DNA sequence is given as TGTGCCAGCAGCTTAGGGGCAGGGGAACGCACAGATACGCAGTATTTT. The V and J segments used are TRBV7-3 and TRBJ2-3; the D segment could be TRBD1, given 6 matching bases. The CDR3 covers 16 residues, taking in both the cysteine and the phenylalanine. Of the read, only the CDR3 DNA is kept; its 48 bases are in frame from base 1. Looking up the germline V gene yields CDR1 SGHTA and CDR2 FQGTGA. A distance of 13 bases separates the germline ends of V and J, which lose 2 bases and 1 base respectively.